A selection of T cell receptor beta chains follows, all from one sample in a study of blood T cell repertoires in COVID-19. Repertoires were generated with immunoSEQ multiplex PCR, while TCRdb's copy carries only in-frame clones and drops some. Of about 61,000 clones in the sample, roughly 84% are singletons; the top ten hold 5.1%. The sequenced material came from peripheral blood. These receptors originate from an elderly man in a cohort sampled during active COVID-19. Each CDR3 is given with its conserved first and last residue. A D gene is named only where the DNA matches it firmly. Rows give clone size only sometimes, using once, few, many, or a class for an expanded clone.

J gene: TRBJ1-3
D gene: TRBD1
clone size: NA
V gene: TRBV18
CDR3 DNA: TGTGCCAGCTCACCAAAAGGACAGGGGACTGGAAACACCATATATTTT
CDR3 protein: CASSPKGQGTGNTIYF

J gene: TRBJ1-1
D gene: NA
clone size: NA
V gene: TRBV3-1/TRBV3-2
CDR3 DNA: TGTGCCAGCAGCCTTACAGGGTCAAACACTGAAGCTTTCTTT
CDR3 protein: CASSLTGSNTEAFF

J gene: TRBJ2-2
D gene: NA
clone size: NA
V gene: TRBV5-5
CDR3 DNA: TGTGCCAGCAGCTTGTGGTGGACTGGGAGCGGGGAGCTGTTTTTT
CDR3 protein: CASSLWWTGSGELFF

J gene: TRBJ1-2
D gene: NA
clone size: NA
V gene: TRBV2
CDR3 DNA: TGTGCCAGCAGTGAAGGAGAGGGCTACACCTTC
CDR3 protein: CASSEGEGYTF

J gene: TRBJ2-5
D gene: TRBD1
clone size: NA
V gene: TRBV5-1
CDR3 DNA: TGCGCCAGCAGCCCCACAGGGGCAGAGGGTCAAGAGACCCAGTACTTC
CDR3 protein: CASSPTGAEGQETQYF

J gene: TRBJ2-7
D gene: TRBD1
clone size: NA
V gene: TRBV6-5
CDR3 DNA: TGTGCCAGCAGTTACGGCGGGACAGGGGCCCACGAGCAGTACTTC
CDR3 protein: CASSYGGTGAHEQYF

J gene: TRBJ1-1
D gene: NA
clone size: NA
V gene: TRBV6-1
CDR3 DNA: TGTGCCAGCAGTGAAGCAGTAGCGAACACTGAAGCTTTCTTT
CDR3 protein: CASSEAVANTEAFF

J gene: TRBJ1-2
D gene: TRBD1
clone size: NA
V gene: TRBV29-1
CDR3 DNA: TGCAGCGCGGACGAATTGCCCCGGGACAGGGTACGTGGCTACACCTTC
CDR3 protein: CSADELPRDRVRGYTF

J gene: TRBJ2-1
D gene: TRBD2
clone size: once
V gene: TRBV7-8
CDR3 DNA: TGTGCCAGCAGCTTAGCGGCTAGCGGGAGATCGTATGAGCAGTTCTTC
CDR3 protein: CASSLAASGRSYEQFF

J gene: TRBJ1-2
D gene: NA
clone size: NA
V gene: TRBV10-3
CDR3 DNA: TGTGCCATCAGTGAGAAACAGGGAATTGCTGGCTACACCTTC
CDR3 protein: CAISEKQGIAGYTF

J gene: TRBJ2-7
D gene: TRBD1
clone size: NA
V gene: TRBV7-6
CDR3 DNA: TGTGCCAGCAGCTCCGGGACAGGGGATTCCTACGAGCAGTACTTC
CDR3 protein: CASSSGTGDSYEQYF

J gene: TRBJ2-3
D gene: TRBD2
clone size: NA
V gene: TRBV30
CDR3 DNA: TGTGCCTGGAGTTCTTCCGGGACTAGCGGATACTATACGCAGTATTTT
CDR3 protein: CAWSSSGTSGYYTQYF

J gene: TRBJ2-1
D gene: NA
clone size: NA
V gene: TRBV27
CDR3 DNA: TGTGCCAGCAGTGAGTCAGCGAGCAATGAGCAGTTCTTC
CDR3 protein: CASSESASNEQFF

J gene: TRBJ2-7
D gene: NA
clone size: once
V gene: TRBV29-1
CDR3 DNA: TGCAGCGTTTGGTTGGGGAGCTCCTACGAGCAGTACTTC
CDR3 protein: CSVWLGSSYEQYF

J gene: TRBJ1-2
D gene: TRBD1
clone size: NA
V gene: TRBV30
CDR3 DNA: TGTGCCTGGAGCGTAACAGGGGGCGGATTCTATGGCTACACCTTC
CDR3 protein: CAWSVTGGGFYGYTF

J gene: TRBJ2-7
D gene: NA
clone size: NA
V gene: TRBV5-6
CDR3 DNA: TGTGCCAGCAGCTTGGGGGGGGATTTCTACGAGCAGTACTTC
CDR3 protein: CASSLGGDFYEQYF